This TCR beta chain was sequenced in a study of T cell responses to AZD1222 COVID-19 vaccine. About this clone: What it binds is not known.

Germline CDR1 MDHEN, CDR2 SYDVKM. The CDR3 contains 16 residues. The junction had 15 bases not matched to a gene; V was cut back by 6 bases and J by 8 bases. Points from the study as a whole: Unmutated variant regions reportedly attract nearly half of all spike-specific TCRs.

Clones were sequenced by immunoSEQ multiplex PCR, and TCRdb holds only the in-frame ones, with some missing. The sample has more than 100,000 clones; over 85% are singletons. The chain recombines TRBV28 with TRBJ1-4, with 7 bases lining up with TRBD1. The clonotype was recovered from an adult in good health. This material consisted of peripheral blood, taken on day 0 of AZD1222 vaccination. The CDR3 coding sequence is TGTGCCAGCAGCCTCCCCGGGACAGTGAATGTCGAAAAACTGTTTTTT. Translation gives CASSLPGTVNVEKLFF.